Listed below are T cell receptor beta chains from one sample, sequenced in a study of OX40 agonist ivuxolimab in advanced cancers. Repertoires were generated with immunoSEQ multiplex PCR, while TCRdb's copy carries only in-frame clones and drops some. The sample shows about 39,000 clones, 75% to 90% of them seen only once. This sample comprised CD4+ or CD8+ T cells sorted from blood, obtained in a trial of the OX40 agonist ivuxolimab. The receptors stem from an adult with an advanced solid tumor such as melanoma, head and neck, liver or kidney cancer. Both conserved end residues are trimmed from each CDR3. A D gene is named only where the DNA matches it firmly.

TRBV21-1	.	TRBJ1-2	ATPCDRGPSYGYT
TRBV2	TRBD1	TRBJ2-7	ASQNRGIDEQY
TRBV10-3	TRBD2	TRBJ2-1	AIRGTSSSSYNEQF
TRBV5-1	.	TRBJ1-1	ASSLGPEGTEAF
TRBV5-1	TRBD1	TRBJ2-5	ASSLYRQGIETQY
TRBV6-1	.	TRBJ1-2	ASSEFHRTLYGYT
TRBV4-2	.	TRBJ1-3	ASSPSGTHGTIY
TRBV11-2	.	TRBJ2-2	ASSLMGLANTGELF
TRBV4-3	.	TRBJ2-1	ASSRIHTSSYNEQF
TRBV18	.	TRBJ2-5	ASSRSGPGVETQY
TRBV30	.	TRBJ1-1	AWSPWVPNTEAF
TRBV7-9	.	TRBJ1-5	ASSRSAQPQH
TRBV30	.	TRBJ2-2	AWSPSYLGELF
TRBV10-3	.	TRBJ1-2	AISVSERGYGYT
TRBV6-4	TRBD1	TRBJ1-1	ALGPGHRGGTEAF
TRBV30	.	TRBJ2-2	ASRRPPGELF
TRBV5-4	.	TRBJ1-1	ASTYPGGTNEAF
TRBV7-2	.	TRBJ1-2	ASSLFGRMGGYT
TRBV2	.	TRBJ2-7	ASSRDRASVQY